These 30 T cell receptor beta chains were all obtained from the same sample, sequenced in a study of human T cells and chemical hapten exposure. Specified time point: pre-sensitization, week 0. Stated treatment: therapeutic diphenylcyclopropenone sensitization with weekly scalp DPC. TCRdb re-called the RACE reads with MiXCR, one entry per CDR3 protein. The sample comprises around 57,000 distinct CDR3 sequences, roughly 12% of which are singletons, and 3% to 4.5% rests with the top ten. Material: whole blood, obtained in connection with sensitization to the hapten diphenylcyclopropenone (DPC). These receptors came from a woman in her 40s with alopecia areata. Some clones in this sample may be carry-over from other donors' samples.

Many counts were recorded for this clonotype. The chain joins TRBV10-3 to TRBJ2-7, with D possibly TRBD1 on 5 matching bases. Trimming took off 6 bases at V and 3 bases at J, with 9 bases between the two ends. The CDR3 sequence is 12 residues long. Germline CDR1 is ENHRY and CDR2 is SYGVKD. The CDR3 DNA sequence: TGTGCCATCAGGGGCACAGGCTACGAGCAGTACTTC. It codes for CAIRGTGYEQYF.

The chain recombines TRBV18 with TRBJ2-1; D unresolved. The CDR3 runs to 12 residues. The ends were cut back, 5 bases at V and 3 bases at J, with 5 bases in the middle. The germline V gene has CDR1 KGHSH and CDR2 LQKENI. The CDR3 spells CASSVDYNEQFF. CDR3 DNA sequence: TGTGCCAGCTCAGTGGACTACAATGAGCAGTTCTTC. The whole variable domain, filled in from reference TRBV18 and TRBJ2-1, reads NAGVMQNPRHLVRRRGQEARLRCSPMKGHSHVYWYRQLPEEGLKFMVYLQKENIIDESGMPKERFSAEFPKEGPSILRIQQVVRGDSAAYFCASSVDYNEQFFGPGTRLTVL.

This clonotype was recorded at least ten times. The V gene is TRBV28, the J gene TRBJ2-7; 7 nucleotides match TRBD1. V shed 6 bases, J shed 2 bases, and the junction held 4 bases outside the gene matches. Germline lookup yields CDR1 MDHEN and CDR2 SYDVKM. The CDR3 has 13 residues. CDR3 amino acids: CASRPGQTYEQYF. Written as DNA, the CDR3 is TGTGCCAGCAGGCCGGGACAGACCTACGAGCAGTACTTC.

This clonotype appeared many times. The chain's CDR3 is CASSTPGRANQPQHF. CDR3 coding DNA: TGTGCCAGCAGCACTCCGGGGCGGGCAAATCAGCCCCAGCATTTT. The V call is TRBV7-9, the J call TRBJ1-5; TRBD1 might be the D (5 bases). This CDR3 is built from 15 residues. V was cut by 5 bases and J by 4 bases, with 15 bases left in between. Per the germline V gene, CDR1 is SEHNR and CDR2 is FQNEAQ (reference sequence).

The chain carries TRBV12-3 or TRBV12-4 and TRBJ2-1; the D gene is possibly TRBD2 (6 bases). V gave up 6 bases and J gave up 2 bases, with 14 bases separating them. The CDR3 has 15 amino acids. Written as DNA, the CDR3 is TGTGCCAGCAGATCCGGGACTCCAGCCTACAATGAGCAGTTCTTC. This gives the protein CASRSGTPAYNEQFF.

This clonotype was recorded a few times. V and J are TRBV9 and TRBJ2-1, with D uncertain. This CDR3 is built from 16 residues. The germline V gene encodes CDR1 SGDLS and CDR2 YYNGEE. V lost 0 bases, J lost 7 bases, and 17 bases lay in between. CDR3 sequence (DNA): TGTGCCAGCAGCGTAGACGCGTTGGGTTCGAGGAATGAGCAGTTCTTC. Its translation is CASSVDALGSRNEQFF.

V gene TRBV11-2 combines with J gene TRBJ2-1; D remains unclear. The V and J ends lost 3 bases and 3 bases respectively, with 15 bases between them. In germline, CDR1 is SGHAT, CDR2 FQNNGV. The CDR3 runs 16 residues. In DNA, the CDR3 is TGTGCCAGCAGCTTGAAAGGAATCCCGATCTACAATGAGCAGTTCTTC. It is translated as CASSLKGIPIYNEQFF.

Ten or more counts support this clonotype. V is TRBV2 and J is TRBJ1-1; D remains unclear. Germline CDR1 is SNHLY and CDR2 is FYNNEI. Deletions cut 6 bases from V and 5 bases from J, with 10 bases between. The CDR3 is made up of 12 amino acids. The CDR3: CASRTGRTEAFF. The CDR3 coding sequence is TGTGCCAGCAGGACGGGAAGGACTGAAGCTTTCTTT. Together with reference TRBV2 and TRBJ1-1, the CDR3 gives the full variable domain: EPEVTQTPSHQVTQMGQEVILRCVPISNHLYFYWYRQILGQKVEFLVSFYNNEISEKSEIFDDQFSVERPDGSNFTLKIRSTKLEDSAMYFCASRTGRTEAFFGQGTRLTVV.

This clonotype was counted ten times or more. The rearrangement joins TRBV7-6 to TRBJ1-2; 7 nucleotides agree with TRBD1. This CDR3 has 15 residues. CDR1 is SGHVS and CDR2 is FNYEAQ in the germline V gene. J was trimmed by 8 bases and V by 3 bases; bases with no gene match: 12. This CDR3 reads CASSLETGLWVGYTF. The CDR3 DNA sequence: TGTGCCAGCAGCTTGGAGACAGGGCTCTGGGTGGGCTACACCTTC.

This chain connects TRBV4-3 to TRBJ2-3; 7 bases match TRBD2. CDR3 size: 13 residues. The V and J ends lost 3 bases and 8 bases, in that order; junction bases with no gene match: 5. CDR1 and CDR2 (germline): LGHNA, YSLEER. The CDR3 is CASSQERGGTQYF. DNA of the CDR3: TGCGCCAGCAGCCAGGAGCGGGGAGGTACGCAGTATTTT.

This clonotype has a count of ten or more. This sequence joins TRBV4-2 and TRBJ2-2; 12 bases line up with TRBD2. The V segment lost 1 base and the J segment 3 bases; nucleotides outside the gene matches: 12. The CDR3 contains 20 residues. CDR1 and CDR2 from the germline V gene are LGHNA and YNFKEQ. Here the CDR3 reads CASSQAAPSGRVRDTGELFF. CDR3 nucleotide sequence: TGTGCCAGCAGCCAAGCCGCGCCTAGCGGGAGGGTTCGGGACACCGGGGAGCTGTTTTTT.

The J gene is TRBJ2-1, the V gene TRBV7-8; 7 nucleotides match TRBD2. J lost 6 bases, V lost 4 bases, and 9 bases had no gene match. The CDR3 sequence is 15 residues long. Germline V gene lookup returns CDR1 SGHVS and CDR2 FQNEAQ. The CDR3 loop reads CASSSPWASGNEQFF. CDR3 bases: TGTGCCAGCAGCTCGCCTTGGGCTAGCGGCAATGAGCAGTTCTTC.

Only a few counts were recorded for this clonotype. The chain couples TRBV19 to TRBJ2-7, with D perhaps matching TRBD1 (7 bases). CDR3 length equals 14 residues. Germline V lookup: CDR1 LNHDA, CDR2 SQIVND (reference sequence). Trimming pared 5 bases from V and 2 bases from J, leaving 13 bases between. CDR3 coding DNA: TGTGCCAGTAGTCCGGGCAGGGGGGCCTACGAGCAGTACTTC. Translating it yields CASSPGRGAYEQYF.

The table lists this clonotype with a few counts. The genes are TRBV14 and TRBJ1-5; TRBD1 might be the D (6 bases). The V gene's germline CDR1 is SGHDN and CDR2 FVKESK. The V gene lost 0 bases and the J gene lost 2 bases, with 20 bases spanning the gap. The CDR3 is made up of 19 amino acids. The CDR3 loop is CASSQDRGQISDRNQPQHF. The CDR3 coding sequence is TGTGCCAGCAGCCAAGATCGGGGGCAGATCTCGGATCGCAATCAGCCCCAGCATTTT.

This clonotype occurred a few times. This chain links TRBV4-1 with TRBJ2-7, with 11 bases lining up with TRBD2. Germline loops: CDR1 MGHRA, CDR2 YSYEKL. The V and J ends lost 3 bases and 6 bases, in that order; junction bases with no gene match: 7. The CDR3 consists of 15 residues. CDR3 sequence reads: CASSQTSGINLEQYF. In DNA, the CDR3 is TGCGCCAGCAGCCAGACTAGCGGGATAAACCTCGAGCAGTACTTC.

The chain links TRBV6-6 to TRBJ2-3, with D possibly being TRBD1 or TRBD2 (6 bases each). V was trimmed by 0 bases and J by 4 bases, leaving 11 bases between them. This CDR3 is 15 amino acids long. Germline CDR1 MNHNY, CDR2 SVGAGI (reference sequence). CDR3 DNA sequence: TGTGCCAGCAGTTACTCGGGGGGCGGCTCAGATACGCAGTATTTT. Its translation: CASSYSGGGSDTQYF.

There are many counts of this clonotype. The chain is built from TRBV7-2 and TRBJ2-7; the D call may be TRBD1 or TRBD2 (5 bases each). In germline, CDR1 is SGHTA, CDR2 FQGNSA. V was shortened by 3 bases and J by 2 bases, with 8 bases between the two germline ends. CDR3 size: 13 residues. DNA for the CDR3: TGTGCCAGCAGCTTGGGGGTGCCCTACGAGCAGTACTTC. This encodes CASSLGVPYEQYF.

V and J are TRBV5-6 and TRBJ2-7, with D hard to call. V gave up 4 bases and J gave up 3 bases, with 17 bases separating them. Germline V gives CDR1 SGHDT, CDR2 YYEEEE. CDR3 size: 15 residues. As DNA, the CDR3 is TGTGCCAGCAGCGCCCGAGACAACCTCCTCTACGAGCAGTACTTC. Encoded protein: CASSARDNLLYEQYF. Looking up the rest from reference TRBV5-6 and TRBJ2-7 gives the full variable domain: DAGVTQSPTHLIKTRGQQVTLRCSPKSGHDTVSWYQQALGQGPQFIFQYYEEEERQRGNFPDRFSGHQFPNYSSELNVNALLLGDSALYLCASSARDNLLYEQYFGPGTRLTVT.

There are many counts of this clonotype. This chain connects TRBV29-1 to TRBJ2-4; a possible D gene is TRBD2 (6 bases). Germline assignment: CDR1 SQVTM and CDR2 ANQGSEA. CDR3 length: 14 residues. V gave up 4 bases and J gave up 0 bases, with 10 bases separating them. CDR3 region: CSVVERVAKNIQYF. The CDR3 bases are TGCAGCGTTGTCGAGCGGGTAGCCAAAAACATTCAGTACTTC.

This clonotype occurred a few times. The chain links TRBV7-9 to TRBJ2-5, with D perhaps TRBD1 (6 bases). Trimming took 5 bases from V and 2 from J, leaving 9 bases between them. The CDR3 is 13 amino acids. Per germline, CDR1 SEHNR and CDR2 FQNEAQ (reference sequence). For the CDR3, the DNA is TGTGCCAGCAGCCGGACAGATCAAGAGACCCAGTACTTC. Its protein product is CASSRTDQETQYF.

This clonotype was observed at least ten times. The rearrangement joins TRBV19 to TRBJ1-2; tentatively, D is TRBD1 (5 bases). Trimming removed 10 bases at V and 4 bases at J, with 19 bases between. This CDR3 is 14 amino acids long. Per the germline V gene, CDR1 is LNHDA and CDR2 is SQIVND (reference sequence). The CDR3 DNA is TGTGCCACCAGGGACGCAGCTTCGGGCTATGGCTACACCTTC. It is translated as CATRDAASGYGYTF.

The genes are TRBV6-2 or TRBV6-3 and TRBJ1-1, with 10 bases fitting TRBD1. The CDR3 has 15 amino acids. Looked up from germline, CDR1 is MNHEY and CDR2 is SVGEGT. V was pared by 3 bases and J by 3 bases, with 4 bases of the junction left unmatched. CDR3 in amino acids: CASSYSGTGDTEAFF. DNA for the CDR3: TGTGCCAGCAGTTATTCGGGGACAGGGGACACTGAAGCTTTCTTT.

Details on this clonotype: This may come from a read error, since a much larger clone is one base off. The rearrangement joins TRBV6-5 to TRBJ1-2, with 9 bases aligning to TRBD1. J was trimmed by 6 bases and V by 9 bases; bases with no gene match: 20. CDR3 length equals 17 residues. Germline V gene lookup returns CDR1 MNHEY and CDR2 SVGAGI. This CDR3 is CASHLWGQGHNRDGYTF. CDR3 in DNA: TGTGCCAGTCACCTATGGGGACAGGGCCATAACAGAGATGGCTACACCTTC.

This clonotype was counted between two and nine times. The chain couples TRBV20-1 to TRBJ1-5; D is unclear. This CDR3 has 14 residues. Trimming left V 0 bases short and J 6 bases short, with 12 bases between. CDR1 DFQATT and CDR2 SNEGSKA come from the germline V gene (reference sequence). The chain's CDR3 is CSARDLGEAQPQHF. The CDR3 region has the DNA TGCAGTGCTAGAGATCTTGGGGAAGCTCAGCCCCAGCATTTT.

In this sample, this clonotype turned up once. A much larger clone lies a single base off, so this may be a read error. V and J are TRBV11-2 and TRBJ2-1; 7 nucleotides align to TRBD1. The CDR3 has 14 amino acids. Germline loops: CDR1 SGHAT, CDR2 FQNNGV. Trimming took 4 bases from V and 7 from J; bases not matched to a gene: 7. The CDR3 coding sequence is TGTGCCAGCAGCTACAATCTACAGGGGAATGAGCAGTTCTTC. This sequence encodes CASSYNLQGNEQFF.

This clonotype was seen a few times. The V and J genes are TRBV10-2 and TRBJ2-2, with 7 positions matching TRBD2. The V gene end was trimmed by 0 bases and the J gene end by 1 base; junction bases not matched to a gene: 5. The CDR3 length is 17 residues. Per germline, CDR1 WSHSY and CDR2 SAAADI. For the CDR3, the DNA is TGCGCCAGCAGTGAGTCCCATCCGGGGGGGAACACCGGGGAGCTGTTTTTT. Translated, it gives CASSESHPGGNTGELFF.

As to this clonotype: One end of the junction is discordant with germline, which a read error may explain. The chain combines TRBV11-2 with TRBJ1-1; the D is unclear. This CDR3 has 15 residues. Per the germline V gene, CDR1 is SGHAT and CDR2 is FQNNGV. CDR3 nucleotide sequence: TGTGCCAGCAGCTTAGAACAGACGACGAACACTGAAACTTTCTTT. Translated: CASSLEQTTNTETFF.

The V call is TRBV2, the J call TRBJ1-6; weak D call: TRBD1 (5 bases). Trimming cost V 3 bases and J 6 bases, with 9 bases left between them. This CDR3 comprises 14 residues. Germline V gene sequence: CDR1 SNHLY, CDR2 FYNNEI. The CDR3 nucleotides read TGTGCCAGCAGTGACGAAAGGGGTAATTCACCCCTCCACTTT. Its translation: CASSDERGNSPLHF. Variable domain in full (rest from reference TRBV2 and TRBJ1-6): EPEVTQTPSHQVTQMGQEVILRCVPISNHLYFYWYRQILGQKVEFLVSFYNNEISEKSEIFDDQFSVERPDGSNFTLKIRSTKLEDSAMYFCASSDERGNSPLHFGNGTRLTVT.

The CDR3 loop is CASSRASVAGTDTQYF. The CDR3 bases are TGTGCCAGCAGCCGAGCGTCGGTAGCGGGCACAGATACGCAGTATTTT. The rearrangement uses TRBV7-9 and TRBJ2-3; a possible D gene is TRBD2 (6 bases). V was cut by 5 bases and J by 1 base, with 16 bases left in between. Per the germline V gene, CDR1 is SEHNR and CDR2 is FQNEAQ (reference sequence). CDR3 length equals 16 residues.

This clonotype has a count of ten or more. This chain connects TRBV20-1 to TRBJ1-5, with a weak D call TRBD1 (5 bases). CDR3 length equals 15 residues. The V end was cut by 0 bases, the J end by 2 bases, with 11 bases between. Germline V gene data show CDR1 as DFQATT and CDR2 as SNEGSKA (reference sequence). The CDR3: CSARDPREGNQPQHF. CDR3 sequence (DNA): TGCAGTGCTAGAGATCCCAGGGAGGGCAATCAGCCCCAGCATTTT.